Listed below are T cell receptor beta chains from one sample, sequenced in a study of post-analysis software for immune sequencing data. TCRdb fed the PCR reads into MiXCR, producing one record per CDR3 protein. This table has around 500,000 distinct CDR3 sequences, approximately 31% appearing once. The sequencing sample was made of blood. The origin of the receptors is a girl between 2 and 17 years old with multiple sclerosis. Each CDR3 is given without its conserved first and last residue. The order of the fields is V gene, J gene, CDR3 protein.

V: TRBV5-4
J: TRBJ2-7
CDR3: ASSIASGGRLYEQY

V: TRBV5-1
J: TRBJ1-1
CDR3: ASFLDSWNTEAF

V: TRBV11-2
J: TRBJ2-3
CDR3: ASSLPGGSTDTQY

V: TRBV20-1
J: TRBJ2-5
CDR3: SAWTGEGTQY

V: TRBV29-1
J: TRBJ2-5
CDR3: SVDRGLETQY

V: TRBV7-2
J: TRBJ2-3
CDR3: ASSPTLGTDTQY

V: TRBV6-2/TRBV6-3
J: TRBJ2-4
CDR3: ASSYQPGQGDTYKPKNIQY

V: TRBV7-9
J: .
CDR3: ASSTPMGETQY

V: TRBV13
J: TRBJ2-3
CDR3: ASSLVGRKSTDTQY

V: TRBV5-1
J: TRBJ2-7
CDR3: ASSLAGGFHEQY

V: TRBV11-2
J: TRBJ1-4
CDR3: ASSFRRQGPEKLF

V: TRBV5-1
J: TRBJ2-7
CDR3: ASTVDSPRDEQY

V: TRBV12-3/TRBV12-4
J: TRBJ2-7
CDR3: ASSLDRAVEQY

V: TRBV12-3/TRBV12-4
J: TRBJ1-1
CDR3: ASSQQGLNTGAF

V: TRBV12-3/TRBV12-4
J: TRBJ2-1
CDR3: ASSLGLAGVNGQF

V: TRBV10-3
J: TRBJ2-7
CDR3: AINQQGRYEQY

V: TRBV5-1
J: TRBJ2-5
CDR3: ASSWEGPQETQY

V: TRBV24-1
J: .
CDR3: ATSESVYNEQY

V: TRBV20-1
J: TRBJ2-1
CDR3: SAPIAGGTYNEQF

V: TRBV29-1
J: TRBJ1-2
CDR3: SVESAGAYGYT

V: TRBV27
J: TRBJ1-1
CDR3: ASSPGTGGGWNTEAF

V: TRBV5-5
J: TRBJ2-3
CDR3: ASSSVLAGAGDTQY

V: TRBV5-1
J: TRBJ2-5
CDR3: ASSLVDRPPETQY

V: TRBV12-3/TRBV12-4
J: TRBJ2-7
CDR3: ASSFLGVHEQY

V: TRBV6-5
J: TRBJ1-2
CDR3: ASVSGTPPYGYT

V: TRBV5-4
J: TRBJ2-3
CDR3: ASSWGPHSTDTQY

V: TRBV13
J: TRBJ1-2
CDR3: ASSLALEGRLRSRSGYT

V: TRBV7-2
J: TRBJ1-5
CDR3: ASSPPGGGRSNQPQH

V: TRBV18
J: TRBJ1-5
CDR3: ASSPLGQATDQPQH

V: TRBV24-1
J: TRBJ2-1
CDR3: ATSDIDAGYNEQF

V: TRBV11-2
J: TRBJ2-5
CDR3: ASSYQGQGDFGQY

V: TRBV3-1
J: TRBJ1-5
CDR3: ASSQETGINQPQH

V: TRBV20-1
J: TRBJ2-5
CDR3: SASPGRRETQY